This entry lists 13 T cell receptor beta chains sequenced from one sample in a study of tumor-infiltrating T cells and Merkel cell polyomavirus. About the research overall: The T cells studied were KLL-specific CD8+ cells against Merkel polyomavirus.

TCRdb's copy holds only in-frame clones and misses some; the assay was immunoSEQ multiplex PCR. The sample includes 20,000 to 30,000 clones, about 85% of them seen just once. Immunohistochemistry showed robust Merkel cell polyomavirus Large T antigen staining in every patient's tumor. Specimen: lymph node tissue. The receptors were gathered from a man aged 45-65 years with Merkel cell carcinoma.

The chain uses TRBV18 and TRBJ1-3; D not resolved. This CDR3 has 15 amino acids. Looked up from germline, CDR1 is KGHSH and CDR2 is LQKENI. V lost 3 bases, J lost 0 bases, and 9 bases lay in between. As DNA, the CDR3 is TGTGCCAGCTCACCCTCAGGTGTCTCTGGAAACACCATATATTTT. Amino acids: CASSPSGVSGNTIYF.

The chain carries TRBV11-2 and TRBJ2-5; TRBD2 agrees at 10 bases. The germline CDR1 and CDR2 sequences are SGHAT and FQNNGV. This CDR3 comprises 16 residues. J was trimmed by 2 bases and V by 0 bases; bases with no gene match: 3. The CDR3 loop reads CASSLDPAGGQETQYF. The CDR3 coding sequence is TGTGCCAGCAGCTTAGATCCAGCGGGGGGGCAAGAGACCCAGTACTTC. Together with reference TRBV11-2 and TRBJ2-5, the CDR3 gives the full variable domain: EAGVAQSPRYKIIEKRQSVAFWCNPISGHATLYWYQQILGQGPKLLIQFQNNGVVDDSQLPKDRFSAERLKGVDSTLKIQPAKLEDSAVYLCASSLDPAGGQETQYFGPGTRLLVL.

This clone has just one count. The CDR3, as DNA: TGTGCCAGTCGAAGCGGGAGCCCCTACGAGCAGTACTTC. This encodes CASRSGSPYEQYF. The chain uses TRBV19 and TRBJ2-7; the match to TRBD2 covers 8 bases. The germline V gene encodes CDR1 LNHDA and CDR2 SQIVND (reference sequence). V was clipped by 8 bases and J by 2 bases; unmatched bases: 5. The length of the CDR3 is 13 residues.

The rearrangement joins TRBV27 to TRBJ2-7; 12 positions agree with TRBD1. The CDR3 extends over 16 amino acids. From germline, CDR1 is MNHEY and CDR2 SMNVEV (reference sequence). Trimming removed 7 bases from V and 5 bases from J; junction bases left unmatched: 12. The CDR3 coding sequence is TGTGCCAGCATCTCCTACCGGGACAGGGGGCACGACGAGCAGTACTTC. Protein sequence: CASISYRDRGHDEQYF.

CDR3 sequence (DNA): TGTGCCAGCATGATTGGGACTAGCGCCACAGATACGCAGTATTTT. Its protein is CASMIGTSATDTQYF. The chain joins TRBV7-9 to TRBJ2-3; 10 bases agree with TRBD2. V lost 7 bases to trimming and J lost 2 bases; unmatched junction nucleotides: 6. Germline lookup yields CDR1 SEHNR and CDR2 FQNEAQ (reference sequence). The CDR3 sequence is 15 residues long.

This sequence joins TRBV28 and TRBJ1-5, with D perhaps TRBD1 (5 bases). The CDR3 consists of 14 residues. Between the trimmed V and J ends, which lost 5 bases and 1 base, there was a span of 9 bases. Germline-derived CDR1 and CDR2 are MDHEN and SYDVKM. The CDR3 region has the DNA TGTGCCAGCAGTAAAGGGGCCAGCAATCAGCCCCAGCATTTT. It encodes CASSKGASNQPQHF.

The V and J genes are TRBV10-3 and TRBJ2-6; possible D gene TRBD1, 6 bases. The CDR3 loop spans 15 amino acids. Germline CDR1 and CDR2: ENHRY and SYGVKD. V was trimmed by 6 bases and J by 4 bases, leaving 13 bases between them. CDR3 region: CAISGQLGGANVLTF. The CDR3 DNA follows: TGTGCCATCAGCGGACAGCTGGGGGGGGCCAACGTCCTGACTTTC.

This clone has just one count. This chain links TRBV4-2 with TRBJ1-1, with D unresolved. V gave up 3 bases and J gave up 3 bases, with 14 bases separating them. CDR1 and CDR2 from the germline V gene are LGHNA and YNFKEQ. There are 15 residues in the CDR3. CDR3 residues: CASSHLYGEHTEAFF. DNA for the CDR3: TGTGCCAGCAGCCATCTATATGGGGAGCACACTGAAGCTTTCTTT.

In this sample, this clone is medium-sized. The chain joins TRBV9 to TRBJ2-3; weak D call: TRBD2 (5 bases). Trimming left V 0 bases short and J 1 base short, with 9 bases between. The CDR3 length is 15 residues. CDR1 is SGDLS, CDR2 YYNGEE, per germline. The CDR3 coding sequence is TGTGCCAGCAGCGTAGAGCCCGGGGGCACAGATACGCAGTATTTT. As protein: CASSVEPGGTDTQYF.

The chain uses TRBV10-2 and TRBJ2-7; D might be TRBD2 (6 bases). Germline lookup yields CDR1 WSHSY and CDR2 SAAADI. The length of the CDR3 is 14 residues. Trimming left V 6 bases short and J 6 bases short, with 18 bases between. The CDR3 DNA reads TGCGCCAGCAGCCCAGCCCTAGCGATAGGCGAGCAGTACTTC. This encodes CASSPALAIGEQYF.

DNA of the CDR3: TGTGCCTGGAGGATAGGGGCATTTAGGGACAGGAGCACAGATACGCAGTATTTT. Translated: CAWRIGAFRDRSTDTQYF. The V call is TRBV30, the J call TRBJ2-3, with TRBD1 matching over 8 bases. Germline CDR1 and CDR2: GTSNPN and SVGIG (reference sequence). The CDR3 has 18 residues. V was clipped by 3 bases and J by 0 bases; unmatched bases: 14.

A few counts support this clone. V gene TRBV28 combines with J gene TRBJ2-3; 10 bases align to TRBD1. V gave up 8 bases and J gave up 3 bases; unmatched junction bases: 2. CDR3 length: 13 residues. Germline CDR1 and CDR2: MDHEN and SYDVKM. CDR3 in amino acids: CASRGQGTDTQYF. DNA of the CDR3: TGTGCCAGCCGGGGACAGGGGACAGATACGCAGTATTTT.

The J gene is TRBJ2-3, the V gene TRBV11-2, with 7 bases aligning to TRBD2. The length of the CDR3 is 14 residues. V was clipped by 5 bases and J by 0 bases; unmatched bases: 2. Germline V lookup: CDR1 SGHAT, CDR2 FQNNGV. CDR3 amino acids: CASSGGVSTDTQYF. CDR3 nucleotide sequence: TGTGCCAGCAGCGGGGGGGTTAGCACAGATACGCAGTATTTT.